A selection of T cell receptor beta chains follows, all from one sample in a study of identical twins. TCRdb reprocessed the 5' RACE reads with MiXCR, giving one entry per CDR3 protein. The repertoire holds 450,000 or so distinct CDR3 sequences, approximately 25% seen once, with 2.9% in the top ten. The same data also went into a second study, on T cells expressing NK-cell markers.

The sequenced sample consisted of CD4+ T cells sorted from blood. The source of these receptors is a woman between 18 and 29 years old in good health. The CDR3 runs from the conserved cysteine through the conserved F or W. D genes are given only for firm matches. Clone size, where shown, is once, few, many, or a class for clones that have expanded.

J gene: TRBJ1-2; CDR3 length: 14; V gene: TRBV7-2; D gene: TRBD1; clone size: .; CDR3 protein: CASSPDRGEGGYTF; CDR3 DNA: TGTGCCAGCAGCCCGGACAGGGGTGAAGGTGGCTACACCTTC
J gene: TRBJ2-5; CDR3 length: 13; V gene: TRBV2; D gene: .; clone size: .; CDR3 protein: CASTSFSRETQYF; CDR3 DNA: TGTGCCAGCACTAGTTTTAGTCGGGAGACCCAGTACTTC
J gene: TRBJ2-1; CDR3 length: 12; V gene: TRBV7-2; D gene: .; clone size: .; CDR3 protein: CASSLGRYEQFF; CDR3 DNA: TGTGCCAGCAGCTTAGGCCGGTATGAGCAGTTCTTC
J gene: TRBJ2-1; CDR3 length: 15; V gene: TRBV9; D gene: TRBD2; clone size: .; CDR3 protein: CASRAGGDSYNEQFF; CDR3 DNA: TGTGCCAGCAGGGCGGGGGGGGACAGCTACAATGAGCAGTTCTTC
J gene: TRBJ2-5; CDR3 length: 14; V gene: TRBV20-1; D gene: TRBD2; clone size: .; CDR3 protein: CSATSGGREETQYF; CDR3 DNA: TGCAGTGCGACTAGCGGGGGGCGGGAGGAGACCCAGTACTTC
J gene: TRBJ2-3; CDR3 length: 16; V gene: TRBV20-1; D gene: .; clone size: few; CDR3 protein: CSARDAGGETTDTQYF; CDR3 DNA: TGCAGTGCTAGAGATGCCGGGGGCGAGACCACAGATACGCAGTATTTT
J gene: TRBJ1-1; CDR3 length: 15; V gene: TRBV27; D gene: TRBD1; clone size: few; CDR3 protein: CASSSPRTGRTEAFF; CDR3 DNA: TGTGCCAGCAGTTCCCCCCGGACAGGGCGAACTGAAGCTTTCTTT
J gene: TRBJ2-1; CDR3 length: 14; V gene: TRBV14; D gene: .; clone size: few; CDR3 protein: CASSLSGRLLEQFF; CDR3 DNA: TGTGCCAGCAGCCTTTCGGGGCGACTCCTTGAGCAGTTCTTC
J gene: TRBJ1-6; CDR3 length: 13; V gene: TRBV12-3/TRBV12-4; D gene: .; clone size: .; CDR3 protein: CASSRDFSSPLHF; CDR3 DNA: TGTGCCAGCAGTCGGGACTTCTCTTCACCCCTCCACTTT
J gene: TRBJ2-3; CDR3 length: 14; V gene: TRBV20-1; D gene: TRBD2; clone size: .; CDR3 protein: CSASLAGSTDTQYF; CDR3 DNA: TGCAGTGCTAGTCTAGCGGGGAGCACAGATACGCAGTATTTT
J gene: TRBJ1-1; CDR3 length: 15; V gene: TRBV3-1; D gene: .; clone size: .; CDR3 protein: CASSQVSAWGTEAFF; CDR3 DNA: TGTGCCAGCAGCCAAGTTTCCGCCTGGGGCACTGAAGCTTTCTTT
J gene: TRBJ2-7; CDR3 length: 13; V gene: TRBV18; D gene: .; clone size: few; CDR3 protein: CASSPLEGYEQYF; CDR3 DNA: TGTGCCAGCTCACCACTCGAGGGATACGAGCAGTACTTC
J gene: TRBJ2-2; CDR3 length: 14; V gene: TRBV20-1; D gene: TRBD2; clone size: .; CDR3 protein: CSVRTGGPTGELFF; CDR3 DNA: TGCAGTGTCCGGACGGGGGGGCCCACCGGGGAGCTGTTTTTT
J gene: TRBJ1-1; CDR3 length: 13; V gene: TRBV6-6; D gene: .; clone size: .; CDR3 protein: CASSPMPPTEAFF; CDR3 DNA: TGTGCCAGCAGTCCCATGCCTCCCACTGAAGCTTTCTTT
J gene: TRBJ1-4; CDR3 length: 13; V gene: TRBV7-2; D gene: TRBD1; clone size: few; CDR3 protein: CASSLALQGVLFF; CDR3 DNA: TGTGCCAGCAGCTTAGCGCTACAGGGGGTACTGTTTTTT
J gene: TRBJ2-7; CDR3 length: 15; V gene: TRBV7-2; D gene: TRBD2; clone size: few; CDR3 protein: CASSLLSGSSYEQYF; CDR3 DNA: TGTGCCAGCAGCTTACTTAGCGGGAGCTCCTACGAGCAGTACTTC
J gene: TRBJ2-7; CDR3 length: 15; V gene: TRBV10-2; D gene: .; clone size: few; CDR3 protein: CASWSGGTPTYEQYF; CDR3 DNA: TGCGCCAGCTGGTCAGGCGGGACGCCAACCTACGAGCAGTACTTC
J gene: TRBJ2-7; CDR3 length: 13; V gene: TRBV12-3/TRBV12-4; D gene: .; clone size: few; CDR3 protein: CASSFFSRGEQYF; CDR3 DNA: TGTGCCAGCAGTTTTTTTAGTCGCGGCGAGCAGTACTTC
J gene: TRBJ2-1; CDR3 length: 16; V gene: TRBV20-1; D gene: TRBD1; clone size: .; CDR3 protein: CCASRPGTGSYNEQFF; CDR3 DNA: TGCTGTGCTAGTCGTCCCGGGACAGGGTCCTACAATGAGCAGTTCTTC
J gene: TRBJ1-3; CDR3 length: 14; V gene: TRBV20-1; D gene: .; clone size: few; CDR3 protein: CSASLQDSGNTIYF; CDR3 DNA: TGCAGTGCTAGCCTACAGGACTCTGGAAACACCATATATTTT
J gene: TRBJ2-5; CDR3 length: 14; V gene: TRBV9; D gene: .; clone size: .; CDR3 protein: CASSVGPSEETQYF; CDR3 DNA: TGTGCCAGCAGCGTAGGTCCCAGTGAAGAGACCCAGTACTTC
J gene: TRBJ2-7; CDR3 length: 12; V gene: TRBV29-1; D gene: .; clone size: .; CDR3 protein: CSAGASQYEQYF; CDR3 DNA: TGCAGCGCCGGGGCCTCACAATACGAGCAGTACTTC
J gene: TRBJ1-2; CDR3 length: 14; V gene: TRBV20-1; D gene: .; clone size: .; CDR3 protein: CSARSGDGNYGYTF; CDR3 DNA: TGCAGTGCTAGATCCGGGGACGGAAACTATGGCTACACCTTC
J gene: TRBJ2-3; CDR3 length: 15; V gene: TRBV9; D gene: .; clone size: few; CDR3 protein: CASSVVPQHTDTQYF; CDR3 DNA: TGTGCCAGCAGCGTAGTCCCTCAACACACAGATACGCAGTATTTT
J gene: TRBJ2-3; CDR3 length: 14; V gene: TRBV29-1; D gene: .; clone size: few; CDR3 protein: CSTKRISKTDTQYF; CDR3 DNA: TGCAGCACAAAGAGGATCAGTAAGACAGATACGCAGTATTTT
J gene: TRBJ2-5; CDR3 length: 11; V gene: TRBV6-1; D gene: .; clone size: few; CDR3 protein: CASSLLEGQYF; CDR3 DNA: TGTGCCAGCAGTTTGCTGGAGGGCCAGTACTTC
J gene: TRBJ2-1; CDR3 length: 13; V gene: TRBV6-5; D gene: .; clone size: .; CDR3 protein: CASSLQGTLEQFF; CDR3 DNA: TGTGCCAGCAGTTTGCAAGGTACACTTGAGCAGTTCTTC
J gene: TRBJ2-5; CDR3 length: 15; V gene: TRBV15; D gene: TRBD1; clone size: .; CDR3 protein: CATSLRFQGAETQYF; CDR3 DNA: TGTGCCACCAGCCTGCGGTTCCAGGGGGCAGAGACCCAGTACTTC
J gene: TRBJ2-1; CDR3 length: 18; V gene: TRBV2; D gene: TRBD2; clone size: .; CDR3 protein: CASSSYFRGEGSYNEQFF; CDR3 DNA: TGTGCCAGCAGCTCATATTTCCGGGGGGAAGGGTCCTACAATGAGCAGTTCTTC
J gene: TRBJ2-2; CDR3 length: 16; V gene: TRBV11-2; D gene: .; clone size: .; CDR3 protein: CASSTRDWANTGELFF; CDR3 DNA: TGTGCCAGCAGCACTAGGGACTGGGCGAACACCGGGGAGCTGTTTTTT
J gene: TRBJ1-1; CDR3 length: 13; V gene: TRBV7-9; D gene: .; clone size: .; CDR3 protein: CASSFVENTEAFF; CDR3 DNA: TGTGCCAGCAGCTTCGTCGAGAACACTGAAGCTTTCTTT